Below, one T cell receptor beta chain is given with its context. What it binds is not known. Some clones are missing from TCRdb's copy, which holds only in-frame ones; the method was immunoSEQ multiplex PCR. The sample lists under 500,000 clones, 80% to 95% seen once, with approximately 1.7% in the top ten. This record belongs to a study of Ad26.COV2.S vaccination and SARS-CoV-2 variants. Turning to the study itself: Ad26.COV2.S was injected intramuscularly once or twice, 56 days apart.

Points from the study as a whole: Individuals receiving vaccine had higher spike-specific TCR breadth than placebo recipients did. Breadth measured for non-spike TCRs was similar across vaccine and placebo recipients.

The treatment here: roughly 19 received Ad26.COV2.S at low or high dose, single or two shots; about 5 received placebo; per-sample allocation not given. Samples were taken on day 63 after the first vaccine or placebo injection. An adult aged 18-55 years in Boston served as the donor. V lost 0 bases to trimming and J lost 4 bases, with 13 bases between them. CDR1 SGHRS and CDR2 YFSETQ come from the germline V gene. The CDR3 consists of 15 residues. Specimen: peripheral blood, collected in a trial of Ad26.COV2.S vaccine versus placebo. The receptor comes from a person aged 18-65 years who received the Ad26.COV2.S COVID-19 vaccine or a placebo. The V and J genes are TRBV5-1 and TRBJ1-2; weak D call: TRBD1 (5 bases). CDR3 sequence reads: CASSLGLQGIYGYTF. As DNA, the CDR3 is TGCGCCAGCAGCTTGGGTCTCCAGGGAATCTATGGCTACACCTTC.